This T cell receptor beta chain comes out of a study of cytomegalovirus exposure and HLA in healthy donors. The CDR3 loop spans 14 amino acids. The ends were cut back, 6 bases at V and 0 bases at J, with 11 bases in the middle. The germline gives CDR1 SGHVS, CDR2 FQNEAQ. PCR employed 60 Vbeta and 13 Jbeta primers. TCRdb's table, derived via immunoSEQ multiplex PCR, lists solely in-frame clones and lacks some. The data hold 35,000 or so clones, with 81% observed a single time. The sequence was obtained from a woman aged 40 to 50 in good health and CMV-seronegative. The V and J genes are TRBV7-8 and TRBJ1-1; unclear D gene. The sample taken for sequencing was PBMCs. The CDR3 here is CASREAGLNTEAFF. As DNA, the CDR3 is TGTGCCAGCAGGGAGGCAGGCTTGAACACTGAAGCTTTCTTT.